Each of the 5 T cell receptor beta chains below was sequenced from the same sample in a study of T cell changes during pregnancy in multiple sclerosis. Repertoires were generated with immunoSEQ multiplex PCR, while TCRdb's copy carries only in-frame clones and drops some. The sample carries around 30,000 clones, nearly 90% recorded once. This material consisted of CD4+ T cells from peripheral blood mononuclear cells, taken in the second trimester of pregnancy. The receptors come from a female donor with multiple sclerosis, enrolled in a pregnancy study.

The chain carries TRBV6-5 and TRBJ2-3; 9 bases agree with TRBD2. The CDR3 has 16 residues. Trimming cost V 2 bases and J 0 bases; bases outside gene matches: 3. Germline CDR1 is MNHEY and CDR2 is SVGAGI. CDR3 protein: CASSYGSGGSTDTQYF. The CDR3 DNA reads as TGTGCCAGCAGTTACGGCAGCGGGGGGAGCACAGATACGCAGTATTTT.

This clone was seen only once. The chain combines TRBV4-3 with TRBJ2-3, with D tentatively TRBD1 (6 bases). CDR1 LGHNA and CDR2 YSLEER come from the germline V gene. The ends were cut back, 5 bases at V and 2 bases at J, with 20 bases in the middle. There are 17 residues in the CDR3. This chain's CDR3 is CASSIRWTKGHTDTQYF. CDR3 DNA sequence: TGCGCCAGCAGCATACGCTGGACCAAGGGACACACAGATACGCAGTATTTT.

CDR3 residues: CASSAGRPPGTQYF. The CDR3 DNA is TGTGCCAGCAGCGCGGGACGGCCCCCTGGGACCCAGTACTTC. The chain is built from TRBV6-1 and TRBJ2-5; weak D call: TRBD2 (6 bases). Trimming stripped 6 bases from V and 7 bases from J, with 18 bases between. Germline lookup yields CDR1 MNHNS and CDR2 SASEGT. CDR3 length: 14 residues.

The chain is built from TRBV20-1 and TRBJ1-1; D gene unclear. The CDR3 runs to 10 residues. From germline, CDR1 is DFQATT and CDR2 SNEGSKA (reference sequence). V shed 0 bases and J shed 10 bases, with 6 bases lying between them. This chain's CDR3 is CSARDGTAFF. CDR3 in DNA: TGCAGTGCTAGAGATGGCACAGCTTTCTTT.

The J gene is TRBJ2-2, the V gene TRBV27, with 9 bases identical to TRBD1. CDR1 MNHEY and CDR2 SMNVEV come from the germline V gene (reference sequence). The V and J ends lost 8 bases and 7 bases, in that order; junction bases with no gene match: 14. The CDR3 extends over 16 amino acids. This CDR3 reads CASREGTGGFGGELFF. CDR3 sequence (DNA): TGTGCCAGCCGAGAGGGCACAGGGGGCTTCGGCGGGGAGCTGTTTTTT.